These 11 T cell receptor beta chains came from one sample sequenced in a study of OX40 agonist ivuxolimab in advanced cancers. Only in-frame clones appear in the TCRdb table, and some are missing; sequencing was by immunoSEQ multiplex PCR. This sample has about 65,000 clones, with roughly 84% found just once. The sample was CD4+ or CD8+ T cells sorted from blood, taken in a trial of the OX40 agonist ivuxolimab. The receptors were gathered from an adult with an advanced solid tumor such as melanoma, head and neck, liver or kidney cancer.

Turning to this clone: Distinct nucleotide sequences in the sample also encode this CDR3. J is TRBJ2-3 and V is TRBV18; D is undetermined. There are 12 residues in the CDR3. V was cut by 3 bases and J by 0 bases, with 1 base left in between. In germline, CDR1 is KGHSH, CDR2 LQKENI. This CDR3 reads CASSPSTDTQYF. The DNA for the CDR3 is TGTGCCAGCTCACCGAGCACAGATACGCAGTATTTT.

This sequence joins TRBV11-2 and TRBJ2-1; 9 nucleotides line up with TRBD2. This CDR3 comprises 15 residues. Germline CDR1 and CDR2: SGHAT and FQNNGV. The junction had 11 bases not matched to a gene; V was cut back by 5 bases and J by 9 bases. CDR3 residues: CASSPLSGGWGEQFF. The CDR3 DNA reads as TGTGCCAGCAGCCCCCTTAGCGGGGGTTGGGGTGAGCAGTTCTTC.

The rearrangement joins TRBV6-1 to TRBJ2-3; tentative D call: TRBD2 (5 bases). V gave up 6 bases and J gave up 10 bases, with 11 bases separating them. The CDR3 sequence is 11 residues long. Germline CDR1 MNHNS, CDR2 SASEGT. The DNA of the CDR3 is TGTGCCAGCAGGGACCCGAGGGCGCAGTATTTT. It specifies CASRDPRAQYF.

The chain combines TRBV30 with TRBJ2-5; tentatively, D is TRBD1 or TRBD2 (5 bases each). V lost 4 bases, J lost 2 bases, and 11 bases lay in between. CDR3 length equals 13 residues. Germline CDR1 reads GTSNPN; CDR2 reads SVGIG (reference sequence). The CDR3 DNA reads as TGTGCCTGGACGCCGGGACGGCAAGAGACCCAGTACTTC. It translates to CAWTPGRQETQYF.

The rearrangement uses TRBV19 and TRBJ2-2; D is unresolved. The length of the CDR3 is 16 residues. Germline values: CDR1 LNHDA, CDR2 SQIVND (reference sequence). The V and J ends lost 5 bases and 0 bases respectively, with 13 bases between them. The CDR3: CASSAVVAANTGELFF. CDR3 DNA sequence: TGTGCCAGTAGTGCCGTAGTTGCAGCGAACACCGGGGAGCTGTTTTTT.

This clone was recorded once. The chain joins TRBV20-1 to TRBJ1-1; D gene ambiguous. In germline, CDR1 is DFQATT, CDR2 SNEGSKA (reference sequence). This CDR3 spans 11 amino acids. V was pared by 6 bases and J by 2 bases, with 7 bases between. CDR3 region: CSAEDNTEAFF. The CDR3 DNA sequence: TGCAGTGCGGAGGACAACACTGAAGCTTTCTTT.

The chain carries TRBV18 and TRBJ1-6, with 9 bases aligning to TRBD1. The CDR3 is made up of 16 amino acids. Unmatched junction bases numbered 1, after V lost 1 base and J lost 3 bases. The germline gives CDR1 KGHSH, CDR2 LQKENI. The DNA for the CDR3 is TGTGCCAGCTCACCACGGACAGGGGACTATAATTCACCCCTCCACTTT. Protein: CASSPRTGDYNSPLHF.

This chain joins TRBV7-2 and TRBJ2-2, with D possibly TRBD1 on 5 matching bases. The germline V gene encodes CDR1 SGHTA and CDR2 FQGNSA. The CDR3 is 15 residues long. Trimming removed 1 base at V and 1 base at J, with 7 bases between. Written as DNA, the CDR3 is TGTGCCAGCAGCTTAGGGACAAAGAACACCGGGGAGCTGTTTTTT. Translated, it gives CASSLGTKNTGELFF.

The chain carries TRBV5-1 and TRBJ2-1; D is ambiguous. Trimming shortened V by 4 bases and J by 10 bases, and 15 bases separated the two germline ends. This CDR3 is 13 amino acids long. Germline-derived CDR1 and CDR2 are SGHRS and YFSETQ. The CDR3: CASSISSAVEQFF. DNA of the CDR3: TGCGCCAGCAGCATCTCTTCGGCGGTGGAGCAGTTCTTC.

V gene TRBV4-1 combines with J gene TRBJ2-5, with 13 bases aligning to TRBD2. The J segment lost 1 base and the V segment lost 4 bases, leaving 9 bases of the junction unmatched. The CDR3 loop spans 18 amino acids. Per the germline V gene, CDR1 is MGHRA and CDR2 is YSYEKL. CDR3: CASSLSPTSGGAQETQYF. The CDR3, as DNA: TGCGCCAGCAGCCTCAGCCCCACTAGCGGGGGGGCCCAAGAGACCCAGTACTTC.

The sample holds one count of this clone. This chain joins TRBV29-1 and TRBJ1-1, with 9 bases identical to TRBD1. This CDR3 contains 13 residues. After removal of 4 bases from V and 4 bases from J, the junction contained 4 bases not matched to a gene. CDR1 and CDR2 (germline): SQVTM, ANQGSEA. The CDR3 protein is CSVGDRVVTEAFF. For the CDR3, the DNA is TGCAGCGTTGGGGACAGGGTGGTCACTGAAGCTTTCTTT.